The 9 T cell receptor beta chains given below trace back to one sample, sequenced in a study of T cell responses to AZD1222 COVID-19 vaccine. Method: immunoSEQ multiplex PCR; TCRdb's copy keeps in-frame clones and lacks some. Of under 200,000 clones detected, 90% appear once; the ten largest clones hold less than 1.6%. The input for sequencing was peripheral blood, taken on day 0 of AZD1222 vaccination. Receptors originate from an adult in good health.

The chain joins TRBV30 to TRBJ1-1; 7 nucleotides match TRBD1. This CDR3 comprises 13 residues. Germline V gene data show CDR1 as GTSNPN and CDR2 as SVGIG (reference sequence). V dropped 4 bases and J dropped 1; count of bases not matched to a gene: 3. Written as DNA, the CDR3 is TGTGCCTGGAACAGGGGACAGAACACTGAAGCTTTCTTT. Amino acids: CAWNRGQNTEAFF.

The genes are TRBV6-2 or TRBV6-3 and TRBJ2-7; D uncertain. Germline values: CDR1 MNHEY, CDR2 SVGEGT. The CDR3 is 13 amino acids. V gave up 6 bases and J gave up 2 bases, with 11 bases separating them. In nucleotides, the CDR3 is TGTGCCAGCAGCCCTCTGACGCCCTACGAGCAGTACTTC. Its protein product is CASSPLTPYEQYF.

The chain combines TRBV4-1 with TRBJ1-2; TRBD1 agrees at 8 bases. The CDR3 consists of 15 residues. V shed 3 bases and J 7 bases; nucleotides not matched to a gene: 10. CDR1 MGHRA and CDR2 YSYEKL come from the germline V gene. The CDR3 protein is CASSQDDRGLLGYTF. The CDR3 region has the DNA TGCGCCAGCAGCCAGGACGACAGGGGCCTCCTTGGCTACACCTTC.

Here the CDR3 reads CASSESGWTSRETQYF. The CDR3 region has the DNA TGTGCCAGCAGTGAATCGGGATGGACTAGCCGAGAGACCCAGTACTTC. The chain uses TRBV25-1 and TRBJ2-5; 8 bases match TRBD2. The CDR3 extends over 16 amino acids. The V gene end was trimmed by 1 base and the J gene end by 4 bases; junction bases not matched to a gene: 8. Germline lookup yields CDR1 MGHDK and CDR2 SYGVNS.

The chain uses TRBV25-1 and TRBJ2-1, with D possibly TRBD2 on 5 matching bases. CDR1 is MGHDK and CDR2 is SYGVNS in the germline V gene. This CDR3 has 16 amino acids. V was shortened by 5 bases and J by 2 bases, with 16 bases between the two germline ends. The CDR3 is CASSSTRTATYNEQFF. The CDR3 DNA sequence: TGTGCCAGCAGTTCCACCCGGACTGCTACCTACAATGAGCAGTTCTTC.

The V gene is TRBV12-3 or TRBV12-4, the J gene TRBJ1-6, with TRBD1 as a possible D gene (5 bases). This CDR3 region has 12 residues. V lost 4 bases to trimming and J lost 8 bases, with 6 bases between them. This CDR3 reads CASSWGDSPLHF. CDR3 DNA: TGTGCCAGCAGTTGGGGGGATTCACCCCTCCACTTT.

The rearrangement joins TRBV5-1 to TRBJ1-4; no definite D call. From germline, CDR1 is SGHRS and CDR2 YFSETQ. V lost 0 bases to trimming and J lost 11 bases, with 11 bases between them. The CDR3 extends over 13 amino acids. CDR3 sequence: CASSLAFRSKLFF. The CDR3 coding sequence is TGCGCCAGCAGCTTGGCCTTCAGGTCGAAACTGTTTTTT.

The chain recombines TRBV6-5 with TRBJ1-6; D gene unclear. Germline V gene data show CDR1 as MNHEY and CDR2 as SVGAGI. The ends were cut back, 4 bases at V and 6 bases at J, with 16 bases in the middle. The CDR3 runs 16 residues. The CDR3 reads CASSLSNSPANSPLHF. DNA of the CDR3: TGTGCCAGCAGTTTAAGTAACAGCCCGGCTAATTCACCCCTCCACTTT.

V and J are TRBV15 and TRBJ2-1; possibly TRBD1 or TRBD2 for D (7 bases each). Germline CDR1 reads LNHNV; CDR2 reads YYDKDF (reference sequence). The CDR3 is made up of 16 amino acids. Trimming took 0 bases from V and 2 from J, leaving 11 bases between them. CDR3 DNA: TGTGCCACCAGCAGAGATCAGGGGGGGCCCTACAATGAGCAGTTCTTC. Translated: CATSRDQGGPYNEQFF.